This entry lists 7 T cell receptor beta chains sequenced from one sample in a study of human T cells and chemical hapten exposure. Each CDR3 protein is one row after TCRdb ran MiXCR on the RACE reads. The sample includes approximately 60,000 distinct CDR3 sequences, 9.5% to 11% seen only once; the top ten take approximately 2.2%. Time point: patch test 3, about 24 weeks after DPC sensitization. Described treatment: therapeutic diphenylcyclopropenone sensitization with weekly scalp DPC. The sequences come from whole blood, collected in connection with sensitization to the hapten diphenylcyclopropenone (DPC). The receptors stem from a woman aged 25 to 45 with alopecia areata. Some clones in this sample may be carry-over from other donors' samples.

In its sample, this clonotype was seen a few times. A read error may account for a junction end that differs from germline. The V call is TRBV19, the J call TRBJ1-5; D not resolved. Looked up from germline, CDR1 is LNHDA and CDR2 is SQIVND (reference sequence). This CDR3 is 12 amino acids long. CDR3 bases: TGCTCTTCGCGGAGTTTTAATCAGCCCCAGCATTTT. Protein: CSSRSFNQPQHF.

This clonotype was counted between two and nine times. The DNA for the CDR3 is TGTGCCACATATGACAGGGTTAACTATGGCTACACCTTC. Amino acid sequence: CATYDRVNYGYTF. The chain uses TRBV24-1 and TRBJ1-2, with 7 bases identical to TRBD1. Trimming removed 10 bases from V and 1 base from J; junction bases left unmatched: 5. This CDR3 contains 13 residues. The germline gives CDR1 KGHDR, CDR2 SFDVKD.

Only a few counts were recorded for this clonotype. The chain employs TRBV28 and TRBJ2-1, with 9 bases lining up with TRBD1. The ends lost 6 bases at V and 10 bases at J; junction bases unmatched: 7. The germline gives CDR1 MDHEN, CDR2 SYDVKM. The CDR3 consists of 13 residues. CDR3 DNA sequence: TGTGCCAGCAGGATACAGGGGGCGAGGGAGCAGTTCTTC. This sequence encodes CASRIQGAREQFF. The whole variable domain, remainder taken from reference TRBV28 and TRBJ2-1, is DVKVTQSSRYLVKRTGEKVFLECVQDMDHENMFWYRQDPGLGLRLIYFSYDVKMKEKGDIPEGYSVSREKKERFSLILESASTNQTSMYLCASRIQGAREQFFGPGTRLTVL.

This clonotype was picked up a small number of times. The J gene is TRBJ2-5, the V gene TRBV7-2; 8 bases fit TRBD1. The CDR3 is 14 amino acids. Germline CDR1 reads SGHTA; CDR2 reads FQGNSA. Unmatched junction bases numbered 5, after V lost 3 bases and J lost 5 bases. CDR3 sequence reads: CASSFQGARETQYF. The CDR3 DNA follows: TGTGCCAGCAGCTTTCAGGGGGCTCGTGAGACCCAGTACTTC.

This rearrangement joins TRBV18 to TRBJ1-1, with 7 bases that match TRBD1. V lost 5 bases and J lost 6; bases outside the gene matches: 3. CDR1 is KGHSH, CDR2 LQKENI, per germline. CDR3 size: 12 residues. The CDR3 nucleotides are TGTGCCAGCTCAAACAGGGGCCCTGAAGCTTTCTTT. This codes for CASSNRGPEAFF.

This clonotype came up many times. The chain couples TRBV21-1 to TRBJ1-2. TRBV21-1 is given as a pseudogene. The CDR3 extends over 15 amino acids. The CDR3 DNA sequence: TGTGCCAGCAGCAAAGTAGGATACACCTACTATGGCTACACCTTC. Its translation: CASSKVGYTYYGYTF.

For the CDR3, the DNA is TGCAGTGCTCTTGACATTTTAGGGGGCTACACCTTC. It specifies CSALDILGGYTF. The V and J genes are TRBV20-1 and TRBJ1-2; D call uncertain. The ends were cut back, 5 bases at V and 8 bases at J, with 15 bases in the middle. Germline V gene sequence: CDR1 DFQATT, CDR2 SNEGSKA (reference sequence). The CDR3 consists of 12 residues.